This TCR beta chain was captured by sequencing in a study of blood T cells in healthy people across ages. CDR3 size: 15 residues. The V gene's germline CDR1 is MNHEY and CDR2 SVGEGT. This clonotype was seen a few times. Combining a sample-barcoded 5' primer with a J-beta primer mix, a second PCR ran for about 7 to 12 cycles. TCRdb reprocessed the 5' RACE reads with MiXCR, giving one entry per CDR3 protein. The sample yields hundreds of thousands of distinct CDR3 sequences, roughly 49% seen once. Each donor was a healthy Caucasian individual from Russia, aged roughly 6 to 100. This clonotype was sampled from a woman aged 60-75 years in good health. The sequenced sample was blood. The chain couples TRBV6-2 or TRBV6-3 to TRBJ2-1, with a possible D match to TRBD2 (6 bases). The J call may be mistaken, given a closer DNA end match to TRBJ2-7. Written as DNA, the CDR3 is TGTGCCAGCAGCCCTCAGGGACTTAACTACAATGAGCAGTACTTC. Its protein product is CASSPQGLNYNEQYF.